Shown below are 11 T cell receptor beta chains from a single sample sequenced in a study of cytomegalovirus exposure and HLA in healthy donors. TCRdb's copy holds only in-frame clones and misses some; the assay was immunoSEQ multiplex PCR. The sample records about 110,000 clones, 70% to 90% being singletons. The sample comprised PBMCs. The receptors were gathered from a woman younger than 45 in good health and CMV-seropositive.

This sequence joins TRBV11-2 and TRBJ2-1, with TRBD2 matching over 7 bases. The germline CDR1 and CDR2 sequences are SGHAT and FQNNGV. The J segment lost 7 bases and the V segment lost 3 bases, leaving 6 bases of the junction unmatched. The CDR3 spans 14 residues. The CDR3 DNA follows: TGTGCCAGCAGCTTGGCGGCCGGGGGGAATGAGCAGTTCTTC. Amino acids: CASSLAAGGNEQFF.

The genes are TRBV6-6 and TRBJ1-4; D gene unclear. The CDR3 length is 15 residues. V was cut by 4 bases and J by 0 bases, with 9 bases left in between. Germline V gene lookup returns CDR1 MNHNY and CDR2 SVGAGI (reference sequence). The CDR3 protein is CASSSLRATNEKLFF. For the CDR3, the DNA is TGTGCCAGCAGTTCCTTAAGAGCAACTAATGAAAAACTGTTTTTT.

The V and J genes are TRBV7-9 and TRBJ2-7, with 7 nucleotides matching TRBD1. The junction had 5 bases not matched to a gene; V was cut back by 5 bases and J by 7 bases. The CDR3 covers 12 residues. Germline V gene sequence: CDR1 SEHNR, CDR2 FQNEAQ (reference sequence). Here the CDR3 DNA reads TGTGCCAGCAGCCGGACAGGTCAGGAGCAGTACTTC. The encoded protein is CASSRTGQEQYF.

V and J are TRBV4-3 and TRBJ1-2, with TRBD1 as a possible D gene (5 bases). V was cut by 3 bases and J by 2 bases, with 19 bases left in between. The CDR3 has 17 amino acids. In germline, CDR1 is LGHNA, CDR2 YSLEER. The CDR3, as DNA: TGCGCCAGCAGCCATGCCGGCGGGGACTATTTAAACTATGGCTACACCTTC. The encoded protein is CASSHAGGDYLNYGYTF.

The chain joins TRBV18 to TRBJ2-2; TRBD2 aligns across 7 bases. This CDR3 is 17 amino acids long. The trim removed 3 bases at V and 5 bases at J, leaving 12 bases unmatched. Germline CDR1 KGHSH, CDR2 LQKENI. CDR3 protein: CASSPFYRGGVTGELFF. The CDR3 coding sequence is TGTGCCAGCTCACCTTTCTACCGCGGGGGTGTTACCGGGGAGCTGTTTTTT. Variable domain in full (rest from reference TRBV18 and TRBJ2-2): NAGVMQNPRHLVRRRGQEARLRCSPMKGHSHVYWYRQLPEEGLKFMVYLQKENIIDESGMPKERFSAEFPKEGPSILRIQQVVRGDSAAYFCASSPFYRGGVTGELFFGEGSRLTVL.

The chain uses TRBV6-6 and TRBJ2-2; 14 bases are shared with TRBD2. Germline V gene data show CDR1 as MNHNY and CDR2 as SVGAGI (reference sequence). Trimming cost V 6 bases and J 10 bases; bases outside gene matches: 10. The CDR3 is 16 amino acids. CDR3 amino acids: CASRGGTSGSFMELFF. The CDR3, as DNA: TGTGCCAGCAGGGGGGGGACTAGCGGGAGTTTTATGGAGCTGTTTTTT.

V is TRBV2 and J is TRBJ2-7; the match to TRBD1 covers 9 bases. Germline CDR1 and CDR2: SNHLY and FYNNEI. The junction had 4 bases not matched to a gene; V was cut back by 8 bases and J by 2 bases. The CDR3 has 13 amino acids. The CDR3 coding sequence is TGTGCCAGCGGGGGACAGGGCCCCTACGAGCAGTACTTC. Amino acids: CASGGQGPYEQYF.

V gene TRBV7-6 combines with J gene TRBJ1-4; 7 bases are shared with TRBD1. V dropped 8 bases and J dropped 8; count of bases not matched to a gene: 17. Germline loops: CDR1 SGHVS, CDR2 FNYEAQ. This CDR3 has 16 amino acids. The CDR3 region has the DNA TGTGCCAGCTCACTTATTGGCGGAGGGACAGAAGAAAAACTGTTTTTT. Translating gives CASSLIGGGTEEKLFF. The full variable domain, its missing parts supplied by reference TRBV7-6 and TRBJ1-4, is GAGVSQSPRYKVTKRGQDVALRCDPISGHVSLYWYRQALGQGPEFLTYFNYEAQQDKSGLPNDRFSAERPEGSISTLTIQRTEQRDSAMYRCASSLIGGGTEEKLFFGSGTQLSVL.

The chain links TRBV10-1 to TRBJ1-5; TRBD1 matches at 7 bases. V lost 8 bases and J lost 0; bases outside the gene matches: 4. Germline assignment: CDR1 WNHNN and CDR2 SYGVQD (reference sequence). This CDR3 is built from 14 residues. The CDR3 coding sequence is TGCGCCAGCGGGGACAGTAATAGCAATCAGCCCCAGCATTTT. This sequence encodes CASGDSNSNQPQHF.

V usage is TRBV27 and J usage is TRBJ2-7, with TRBD2 as a possible D gene (6 bases). Germline assignment: CDR1 MNHEY and CDR2 SMNVEV (reference sequence). V lost 3 bases and J lost 6, with 9 bases in between. This CDR3 has 12 amino acids. CDR3 sequence reads: CASSFGGSEQYF. DNA for the CDR3: TGTGCCAGCAGTTTCGGGGGAAGCGAGCAGTACTTC.

The chain has TRBV13 and TRBJ2-7; 7 nucleotides align to TRBD1. The CDR3 extends over 15 amino acids. CDR1 and CDR2 (germline): PRHDT, FYEKMQ (reference sequence). Trimming removed 5 bases from V and 2 bases from J; junction bases left unmatched: 9. Written as DNA, the CDR3 is TGTGCCAGCAGCCAGACAGGGTCACGGGCCTACGAGCAGTACTTC. This gives the protein CASSQTGSRAYEQYF.